These 32 T cell receptor beta chains originate from one sample sequenced in a study of CD8+CD57+ T cells in acquired aplastic anemia. It was genomic DNA that served as the template for profiling TCR beta VDJ and CDR3. One entry per CDR3 protein, called by TCRdb with MiXCR from the reads. The sample holds 200,000 to 250,000 distinct CDR3 sequences, 61% seen once. The sequenced sample consisted of sorted CD4+, CD8+, or CD8+CD57+ T cells (not recorded which) from PBMCs. All receptors derive from a human donor in good health.

The gene calls are TRBV6-5 and TRBJ2-5, with D perhaps matching TRBD2 (5 bases). Trimming stripped 2 bases from V and 4 bases from J, with 11 bases between. This CDR3 has 14 amino acids. Germline V CDR1 and CDR2: MNHEY, SVGAGI. The CDR3 region is CASSYRGSAETQYF. The CDR3 region has the DNA TGTGCCAGCAGTTACCGTGGGAGCGCAGAGACCCAGTACTTC.

This clonotype was seen many times. V and J are TRBV15 and TRBJ1-2, with 7 bases lining up with TRBD1. The V and J ends lost 9 bases and 0 bases, in that order; junction bases with no gene match: 4. Germline values: CDR1 LNHNV, CDR2 YYDKDF (reference sequence). The CDR3 has 13 amino acids. CDR3 sequence reads: CATSDRTNYGYTF. In nucleotides, the CDR3 is TGTGCCACGTCGGACAGGACTAACTATGGCTACACCTTC.

The chain uses TRBV6-2 or TRBV6-3 and TRBJ2-1; 7 bases map to TRBD1. Germline V gene lookup returns CDR1 MNHEY and CDR2 SVGEGT. With 4 bases clipped from V and 9 bases from J, the junction kept 15 bases outside the gene matches. This CDR3 comprises 16 residues. The DNA of the CDR3 is TGTGCCAGCAGTTCCTTGGGATTCCTACAGGGGCTTGAGCAGTTCTTC. Residues: CASSSLGFLQGLEQFF.

The table lists this clonotype with a few counts. A read error may account for a junction end that differs from germline. The chain combines TRBV9 with TRBJ1-1; the D gene is possibly TRBD1 (6 bases). Germline CDR1 SGDLS, CDR2 YYNGEE. This CDR3 is built from 13 residues. The CDR3 here is CASSVGGNTGAFF. The CDR3 DNA reads TGTGCCAGTAGCGTTGGGGGCAACACTGGAGCTTTCTTT. Full variable domain (missing parts from reference TRBV9 and TRBJ1-1): DSGVTQTPKHLITATGQRVTLRCSPRSGDLSVYWYQQSLDQGLQFLIQYYNGEERAKGNILERFSAQQFPDLHSELNLSSLELGDSALYFCASSVGGNTGAFFGQGTRLTVV.

This clonotype came up many times. The chain carries TRBV7-8 and TRBJ1-5, with 7 nucleotides matching TRBD1. Trimming removed 4 bases from V and 6 bases from J; junction bases left unmatched: 9. The length of the CDR3 is 15 residues. The V gene's germline CDR1 is SGHVS and CDR2 FQNEAQ. The CDR3 loop reads CASSSVDRAGQPQHF. CDR3 nucleotides: TGTGCCAGCAGCTCAGTCGACAGGGCGGGTCAGCCCCAGCATTTT.

With regard to this clonotype: No conserved phenylalanine or tryptophan ends this CDR3, so it is likely a read error. The chain has TRBV5-1 and TRBJ2-1; D is ambiguous. Germline V gene lookup returns CDR1 SGHRS and CDR2 YFSETQ. CDR3 size: 11 residues. V was pared by 0 bases and J by 9 bases, with 4 bases between. The CDR3 DNA reads as TGCGCCAGCAGCTTGGCGGGTGAGCAGTTCCTC. Residues: CASSLAGEQFL.

V is TRBV7-6 and J is TRBJ2-7, with 11 bases identical to TRBD1. Trimming at V came to 0 bases and at J to 3 bases, leaving 7 bases not matched to a gene. The CDR3 has 17 amino acids. Germline values: CDR1 SGHVS, CDR2 FNYEAQ. Here the CDR3 DNA reads TGTGCCAGCAGCTTAGCGCAAGGGACAGGGGGTGGCTACGAGCAGTACTTC. This gives the protein CASSLAQGTGGGYEQYF.

Regarding this clonotype: A much more abundant neighbour one base away suggests this may be a read error. The chain carries TRBV12-3 or TRBV12-4 and TRBJ2-7; D tentatively fits TRBD1 or TRBD2 (5 bases each). The length of the CDR3 is 15 residues. The CDR3 here is CASSFTGTGVYEQHF. The CDR3 coding sequence is TGTGCCAGCAGTTTTACCGGGACGGGTGTCTACGAGCAGCACTTC.

J is TRBJ2-1 and V is TRBV7-2; 8 bases align to TRBD2. Germline loops: CDR1 SGHTA, CDR2 FQGNSA. The CDR3 spans 15 residues. The ends lost 1 base at V and 8 bases at J; junction bases unmatched: 7. CDR3 residues: CASSLEAGEAYEQFF. The DNA for the CDR3 is TGTGCCAGCAGCTTAGAAGCGGGAGAGGCTTATGAGCAGTTCTTC.

The gene calls are TRBV19 and TRBJ2-5; 9 bases are shared with TRBD2. Per the germline V gene, CDR1 is LNHDA and CDR2 is SQIVND (reference sequence). V was clipped by 5 bases and J by 2 bases; unmatched bases: 6. This CDR3 is 15 amino acids long. Here the CDR3 reads CASSRTSGWQETQYF. CDR3 coding DNA: TGTGCCAGTAGTCGCACTAGCGGGTGGCAAGAGACCCAGTACTTC.

This clonotype was seen only a few times. Relative to the germline gene, one junction end is altered; a read error may explain this. This chain uses TRBV7-3 with TRBJ2-3, with TRBD2 as a possible D gene (6 bases). The CDR3 has 13 amino acids. Germline V gene lookup returns CDR1 SGHTA and CDR2 FQGTGA. The CDR3 bases are TGTGCTAGCAGCCCACTAGCAGGAGATACGCAGTATTTT. Its protein product is CASSPLAGDTQYF.

Comment on this clonotype: The junction departs from germline at one end; a sequencing error may be responsible. V usage is TRBV7-9 and J usage is TRBJ2-1, with D perhaps TRBD1 or TRBD2 (5 bases each). Germline values: CDR1 SEHNR, CDR2 FQNEAQ (reference sequence). The CDR3 spans 15 residues. The CDR3 region is CASILVSGALNEQFF. The CDR3 DNA reads as TGTGCCAGCATCTTAGTGTCCGGGGCGCTGAATGAGCAGTTCTTC.

V is TRBV11-2 and J is TRBJ1-2; D is unclear. V lost 1 base and J lost 5, with 14 bases in between. Germline V gene data show CDR1 as SGHAT and CDR2 as FQNNGV. The CDR3 has 15 amino acids. The CDR3 reads CASSLVNMGGYGYTF. CDR3 DNA: TGTGCCAGCAGCTTAGTGAACATGGGAGGATATGGCTACACCTTC.

This clonotype was counted at least ten times. The rearrangement uses TRBV6-6 and TRBJ2-1; no clear D gene. With 5 bases removed from V and 5 bases from J, the gap between germline ends came to 4 bases. The germline V gene has CDR1 MNHNY and CDR2 SVGAGI (reference sequence). The CDR3 has 11 residues. The CDR3 sequence is CASSSDNEQFF. The CDR3 bases are TGTGCCAGCAGTAGCGACAATGAGCAGTTCTTC.

The table lists this clonotype with many counts. The chain joins TRBV5-6 to TRBJ1-5; perhaps TRBD1 as D (5 bases). The CDR3 contains 13 residues. V was cut by 8 bases and J by 4 bases, with 13 bases left in between. Germline CDR1 SGHDT, CDR2 YYEEEE. The CDR3 spells CASSGSPNQPQHF. DNA for the CDR3: TGTGCCAGTTCAGGGTCCCCAAATCAGCCCCAGCATTTT.

The count of this clonotype is one. The chain joins TRBV7-9 to TRBJ1-4; tentatively, D is TRBD1 (5 bases). The germline V gene encodes CDR1 SEHNR and CDR2 FQNEAQ (reference sequence). Trimming stripped 2 bases from V and 10 bases from J, with 20 bases between. The CDR3 runs 16 residues. CDR3 in amino acids: CASSLQGADRLGKLFF. The CDR3 bases are TGTGCCAGCAGCTTACAGGGCGCTGACCGATTGGGAAAACTGTTTTTT.

This clonotype was found many times. The J gene is TRBJ1-1, the V gene TRBV11-2; a weak D match, TRBD1 (5 bases). Germline V lookup: CDR1 SGHAT, CDR2 FQNNGV. The CDR3 extends over 15 amino acids. Trimming pared 5 bases from V and 5 bases from J, leaving 18 bases between. The CDR3 protein is CASSPSPGPGTEAFF. The CDR3 DNA reads as TGTGCCAGCAGCCCATCGCCGGGGCCGGGGACTGAAGCTTTCTTT.

The rearrangement uses TRBV29-1 and TRBJ2-1, with no clear D. The DNA end is more similar to TRBJ2-7, so the J call may be wrong. This CDR3 has 11 amino acids. Germline V CDR1 and CDR2: SQVTM, ANQGSEA. The CDR3 region has the DNA TGCAGCGTTGAGTCTGGGTTTGAGCAGTACTTC. Translated: CSVESGFEQYF.

This clonotype was counted a few times. The chain uses TRBV29-1 and TRBJ2-1; D could derive from TRBD1 or TRBD2 (5 bases each). Germline loops: CDR1 SQVTM, CDR2 ANQGSEA. V was trimmed by 6 bases and J by 5 bases, leaving 17 bases between them. The CDR3 runs to 14 residues. CDR3 bases: TGCAGCGTGGGTGGCAGGGAGTTAGACAATGAGCAGTTCTTC. Translating gives CSVGGRELDNEQFF.

The V and J genes are TRBV6-2 or TRBV6-3 and TRBJ2-7; D not certain. Trimming shortened V by 5 bases and J by 7 bases, and 15 bases separated the two germline ends. This CDR3 contains 13 residues. Germline V gives CDR1 MNHEY, CDR2 SVGEGT. The CDR3 bases are TGTGCCAGCAGTCCCCGGATTGGGTGGGAGCAGTACTTC. It is translated as CASSPRIGWEQYF.

Details on this clonotype: It is likely a read error, because the conserved phenylalanine at the end of the CDR3 is missing. V is TRBV5-1 and J is TRBJ2-7; 9 bases match TRBD1. This CDR3 comprises 15 residues. After removal of 1 base from V and 2 bases from J, the junction contained 4 bases not matched to a gene. Germline assignment: CDR1 SGHRS and CDR2 YFSETQ. The CDR3 loop is CASSLIWDRAYEQYL. The CDR3 DNA is TGCGCCAGCAGCTTGATTTGGGACAGGGCCTACGAGCAGTACCTC.

The J gene is TRBJ1-6, the V gene TRBV19, with 9 bases that match TRBD1. CDR3 length: 15 amino acids. Per the germline V gene, CDR1 is LNHDA and CDR2 is SQIVND (reference sequence). The V and J ends lost 7 bases and 7 bases, in that order; junction bases with no gene match: 8. The CDR3 region has the DNA TGTGCCAGTACCTCCGGGACAGGGTGGAATTCACCCCTCCACTTT. It is translated as CASTSGTGWNSPLHF.

J is TRBJ2-7 and V is TRBV4-2; 9 nucleotides line up with TRBD1. V trimming: 1 base; J trimming: 6 bases; junction bases outside the gene matches: 4. Germline V gene sequence: CDR1 LGHNA, CDR2 YNFKEQ. This CDR3 comprises 14 residues. The CDR3 loop is CASSQGRDRAEQYF. The DNA of the CDR3 is TGTGCCAGCAGCCAAGGCAGGGACAGGGCCGAGCAGTACTTC.

With regard to this clonotype: The junction shows a germline mismatch at one end, possibly a read error. The chain employs TRBV7-8 and TRBJ2-7; D is ambiguous. Looked up from germline, CDR1 is SGHVS and CDR2 is FQNEAQ. The length of the CDR3 is 13 residues. CDR3 sequence (DNA): TGTGCCAGCAGCTTATTCGAGTACTACGAGCAGTGCTTC. Translated: CASSLFEYYEQCF.

This clonotype was detected many times. The rearrangement uses TRBV28 and TRBJ1-6; a possible D gene is TRBD1 (6 bases). The CDR3 consists of 14 residues. V lost 5 bases and J 7 bases, leaving 12 bases between the germline ends. Germline V gives CDR1 MDHEN, CDR2 SYDVKM. This CDR3 reads CASSLRGTNSPLHF. Here the CDR3 DNA reads TGTGCCAGCAGTCTCAGGGGTACAAATTCACCCCTCCACTTT. The whole variable domain, filled in from reference TRBV28 and TRBJ1-6, reads DVKVTQSSRYLVKRTGEKVFLECVQDMDHENMFWYRQDPGLGLRLIYFSYDVKMKEKGDIPEGYSVSREKKERFSLILESASTNQTSMYLCASSLRGTNSPLHFGNGTRLTVT.

The chain employs TRBV20-1 and TRBJ2-2; D not certain. The CDR3 extends over 17 amino acids. Germline CDR1 is DFQATT and CDR2 is SNEGSKA (reference sequence). V was clipped by 0 bases and J by 3 bases, with 17 bases between them. CDR3 protein: CSARDFRASADTGELFF. CDR3 nucleotides: TGCAGTGCTAGAGATTTCCGGGCATCGGCGGACACCGGGGAGCTGTTTTTT.

This chain uses TRBV20-1 with TRBJ2-1, with 11 bases identical to TRBD2. Unmatched junction bases numbered 22, after V lost 3 bases and J lost 12 bases. CDR1 is DFQATT and CDR2 is SNEGSKA in the germline V gene (reference sequence). The CDR3 sequence is 18 residues long. CDR3 amino acids: CSARTSGEHQTSTDTQFF. The CDR3 coding sequence is TGCAGTGCTAGGACTAGCGGGGAGCACCAGACTAGCACAGATACGCAGTTCTTC.

This sequence joins TRBV10-1 and TRBJ2-7, with 9 bases aligning to TRBD1. In germline, CDR1 is WNHNN, CDR2 SYGVQD (reference sequence). The CDR3 is 19 residues long. Trimming removed 2 bases from V and 2 bases from J; junction bases left unmatched: 16. CDR3 DNA: TGCGCCAGCAGTGAGGGGGACAGGGAGTCACCCAACGGGGCCTACGAGCAGTACTTC. This gives the protein CASSEGDRESPNGAYEQYF.

In this sample, this clonotype turned up many times. The chain has TRBV6-4 and TRBJ2-7, with 9 bases fitting TRBD2. The CDR3 has 15 amino acids. CDR1 and CDR2 from the germline V gene are MRHNA and SNTAGT. Germline trimming cut 3 bases from V and 4 bases from J; bases unmatched to any gene: 7. This CDR3 is CASSEVAGALYEQYF. CDR3 nucleotide sequence: TGTGCCAGCAGTGAAGTAGCGGGGGCCTTGTACGAGCAGTACTTC.

For this clonotype: Germline and junction disagree at one end, which may indicate a read error. V is TRBV12-3 or TRBV12-4 and J is TRBJ1-4; D not certain. The CDR3 consists of 12 residues. The CDR3 DNA sequence: TGTGCTAGCAGTTTAGCTGAAGGAAAACTGTTTTTT. This codes for CASSLAEGKLFF.

This clonotype showed up many times. The chain couples TRBV6-4 to TRBJ2-1, with 9 positions matching TRBD1. CDR1 is MRHNA and CDR2 is SNTAGT in the germline V gene. This CDR3 contains 14 residues. In nucleotides, the CDR3 is TGTGACATCACAGGGGGCAGCTCCTACAATGAGCAGTTCTTC. It is translated as CDITGGSSYNEQFF.

This clonotype was seen many times. The chain uses TRBV5-1 and TRBJ2-7, with a possible D match to TRBD2 (6 bases). Germline CDR1 SGHRS, CDR2 YFSETQ. V lost 1 base and J lost 6, with 11 bases in between. This CDR3 is built from 13 residues. The CDR3 DNA sequence: TGCGCCAGCAGCTTGACTTTGGAGGGCGAGCAGTACTTC. Residues: CASSLTLEGEQYF.